This TCR beta chain was captured by sequencing in a study of shared clonotypes between healthy human individuals. In replicate PCRs of sorted subsets, about 200 ng DNA, tens of thousands of T cell genomes, was used. TCRdb's copy holds only in-frame clones and misses some; the assay was immunoSEQ multiplex PCR. The sample comprises about 1,800,000 clones, about 95% of which are singletons, and under 1.5% rests with the top ten. Germline V lookup: CDR1 SQVTM, CDR2 ANQGSEA. The CDR3 has 12 residues. The V end was cut by 3 bases, the J end by 7 bases, with 13 bases between. General observations from the study: Investigators expected sequencing depth to affect clonotype sharing among donors. Researchers sampled blood only, noting tissue repertoires likely differ.

Comment on this clone: Its antigen is unidentified.

CD45RO-negative CD8 cells positively selected for CCR7 made up the naive population, which excluded terminally differentiated effector memory CD45RA+ cells. This TCR was sampled from a man aged 18 to 35 in good health. The sample was naive CD8+ T cells sorted from blood. The chain combines TRBV29-1 with TRBJ2-7; a weak D match, TRBD2 (5 bases). Here the CDR3 reads CSVDSGVGEQYF. As DNA, the CDR3 is TGCAGCGTTGATTCCGGGGTAGGAGAGCAGTACTTC.